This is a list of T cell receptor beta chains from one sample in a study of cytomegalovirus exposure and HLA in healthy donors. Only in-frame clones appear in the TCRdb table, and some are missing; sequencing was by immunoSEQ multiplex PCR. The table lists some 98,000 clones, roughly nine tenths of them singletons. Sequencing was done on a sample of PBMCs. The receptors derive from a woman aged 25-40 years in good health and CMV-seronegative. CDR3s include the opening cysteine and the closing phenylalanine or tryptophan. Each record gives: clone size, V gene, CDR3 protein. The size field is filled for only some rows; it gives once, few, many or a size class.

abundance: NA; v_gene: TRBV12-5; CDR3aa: CASGLDSSPLHF
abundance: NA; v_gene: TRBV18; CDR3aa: CASSEKGGFGYTF
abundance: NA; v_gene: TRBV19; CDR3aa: CASSMGAGGSTDTQYF
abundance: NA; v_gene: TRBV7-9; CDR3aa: CASSLEAGVEQYF
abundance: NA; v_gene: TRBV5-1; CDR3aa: CASRGQATNEKLFF
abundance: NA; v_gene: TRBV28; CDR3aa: CASSSQPRTAMYSGANVLTF
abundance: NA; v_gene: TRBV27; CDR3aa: CASSFRGGQGQPQHF
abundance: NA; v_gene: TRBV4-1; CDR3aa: CASNLPGTSGGLTDTQYF
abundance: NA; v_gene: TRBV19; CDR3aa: CASSIPLAPSGELFF
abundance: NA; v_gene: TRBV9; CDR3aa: CASSVDTGIDEQFF
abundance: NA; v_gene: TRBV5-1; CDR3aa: CASVSGTGGSETQYF
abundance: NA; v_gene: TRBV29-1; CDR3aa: CSVLAGANTGELFF
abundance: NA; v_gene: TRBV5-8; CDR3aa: CASSYMTGGLTYEQYF
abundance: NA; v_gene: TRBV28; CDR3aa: CASSLIGFTGKETQYF
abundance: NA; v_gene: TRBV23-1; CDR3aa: CASSHLTGWGSYNEQFF
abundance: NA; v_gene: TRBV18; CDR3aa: CASSDFGTAQETQYF
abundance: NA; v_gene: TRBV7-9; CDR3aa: CASSRSRQMNTEAFF
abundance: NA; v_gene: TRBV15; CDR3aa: CATSRDPRERGRSYGYTF
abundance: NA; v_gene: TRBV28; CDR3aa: CASSLWGSYHYEQYF
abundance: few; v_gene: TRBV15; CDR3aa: CATSRGPTSGRLNEQFF
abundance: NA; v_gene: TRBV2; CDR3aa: CASRPQGTNQPQHF
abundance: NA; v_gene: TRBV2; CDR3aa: CASTVTGSYEQYF
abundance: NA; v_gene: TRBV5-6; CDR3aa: CASSLERDRNTIYF
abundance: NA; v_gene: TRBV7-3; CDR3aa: CASSWKRENEQFF
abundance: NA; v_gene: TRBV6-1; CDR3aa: CASSESKAGGRNYGYTF
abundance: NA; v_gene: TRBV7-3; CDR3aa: CASSLTGTGPNEQYF